The 24 T cell receptor beta chains below all came from one sample that was sequenced in a study of T-cell memory formation after mild COVID-19. TCRdb redid the calling of the 5' RACE reads with MiXCR, one entry per CDR3 protein. The repertoire holds about 82,000 distinct CDR3 sequences, with more than 10% as singletons. Input material: PBMCs or a T cell subset sorted from them (not recorded which). The receptors come from an adult woman who had mild COVID-19 (a few samples of this study predate the infection). Cell type and time point are not known.

Only a few counts were recorded for this clonotype. Here the CDR3 DNA reads TGCGCCAGCAGCCAAGATAGAAACGGTCTCCAAGAGACCCAGTACTTC. Translated: CASSQDRNGLQETQYF. The chain has TRBV4-3 and TRBJ2-5; D gene ambiguous. V was shortened by 0 bases and J by 1 base, with 12 bases between the two germline ends. Germline V gene sequence: CDR1 LGHNA, CDR2 YSLEER. The length of the CDR3 is 16 residues.

The rearrangement joins TRBV5-1 to TRBJ1-1; weak D call: TRBD1 (5 bases). The length of the CDR3 is 12 residues. CDR1 and CDR2 (germline): SGHRS, YFSETQ. V was trimmed by 7 bases and J by 5 bases, leaving 12 bases between them. CDR3 region: CASRMEGTEAFF. In DNA, the CDR3 is TGCGCCAGCCGGATGGAGGGGACTGAAGCTTTCTTT.

The chain joins TRBV27 to TRBJ1-1; D is possibly TRBD1 (6 bases). CDR1 is MNHEY, CDR2 SMNVEV, per germline (reference sequence). This CDR3 region has 12 residues. Trimming took 8 bases from V and 0 from J, leaving 7 bases between them. CDR3 protein: CASQGMNTEAFF. In DNA form, the CDR3 reads TGTGCCAGCCAGGGGATGAACACTGAAGCTTTCTTT.

The V and J genes are TRBV20-1 and TRBJ2-2; D may be TRBD1 or TRBD2 (5 bases each). The length of the CDR3 is 15 residues. Trimming cost V 0 bases and J 0 bases, with 8 bases left between them. CDR1 DFQATT and CDR2 SNEGSKA come from the germline V gene (reference sequence). This chain's CDR3 is CSARDVGANTGELFF. In DNA form, the CDR3 reads TGCAGTGCTAGAGATGTGGGGGCGAACACCGGGGAGCTGTTTTTT.

There are many counts of this clonotype. The chain joins TRBV4-1 to TRBJ1-1, with TRBD1 identical over 7 bases. The CDR3 sequence is 15 residues long. Trimming took 5 bases from V and 3 from J; bases not matched to a gene: 9. The germline gives CDR1 MGHRA, CDR2 YSYEKL. The CDR3: CASSAPNGQDTEAFF. In nucleotides, the CDR3 is TGCGCCAGCAGCGCCCCAAACGGACAGGACACTGAAGCTTTCTTT.

This clonotype has more than one count but fewer than ten. V is TRBV28 and J is TRBJ2-4, with a possible D match to TRBD1 (6 bases). The germline gives CDR1 MDHEN, CDR2 SYDVKM. This CDR3 has 15 amino acids. Trimming took off 1 base at V and 7 bases at J, with 14 bases between the two ends. The CDR3 region has the DNA TGTGCCAGCAGTTTATTAGCAGGGGTTAATAACATTCAGTACTTC. It translates to CASSLLAGVNNIQYF.

The chain has TRBV4-1 and TRBJ2-5; TRBD2 matches 8 bases. The V gene's germline CDR1 is MGHRA and CDR2 YSYEKL. Trimming cost V 0 bases and J 0 bases; bases outside gene matches: 3. CDR3 length: 16 residues. The CDR3 DNA reads as TGCGCCAGCAGCCAAGAGTCTAGCGGGTACCAAGAGACCCAGTACTTC. It is translated as CASSQESSGYQETQYF.

Here the CDR3 reads CASSDTASLGGYEQYF. CDR3 nucleotides: TGTGCCAGCAGCGACACCGCTAGCTTAGGCGGCTACGAGCAGTACTTC. V gene TRBV7-6 combines with J gene TRBJ2-7; D may be TRBD2 (5 bases). Germline loops: CDR1 SGHVS, CDR2 FNYEAQ. V lost 5 bases and J 3 bases, leaving 20 bases between the germline ends. The CDR3 has 16 residues.

This clonotype was recorded a few times. V usage is TRBV4-1 and J usage is TRBJ2-5; TRBD1 is a possible D gene (5 bases). The CDR3 is 15 residues long. CDR1 is MGHRA and CDR2 is YSYEKL in the germline V gene. With 1 base removed from V and 5 bases from J, the gap between germline ends came to 14 bases. The CDR3 is CASSQAPAGKETQYF. The CDR3 nucleotides read TGCGCCAGCAGCCAAGCCCCAGCAGGGAAGGAGACCCAGTACTTC.

This sequence joins TRBV4-1 and TRBJ1-4; D may be TRBD1 (5 bases). V was cut by 4 bases and J by 2 bases, with 11 bases left in between. The CDR3 totals 15 residues. Germline values: CDR1 MGHRA, CDR2 YSYEKL. The CDR3 protein is CASSLGASTNEKLFF. The CDR3 DNA is TGCGCCAGCAGCCTAGGGGCGAGTACTAATGAAAAACTGTTTTTT.

The CDR3 reads CASSPGGLAGGNTGELFF. The CDR3 DNA is TGTGCCAGCAGCCCCGGCGGGCTAGCGGGAGGTAACACCGGGGAGCTGTTTTTT. V is TRBV9 and J is TRBJ2-2; 11 bases are shared with TRBD2. Germline V gene lookup returns CDR1 SGDLS and CDR2 YYNGEE. This CDR3 is 18 amino acids long. Trimming at V came to 4 bases and at J to 2 bases, leaving 10 bases not matched to a gene.

The J gene is TRBJ2-1, the V gene TRBV7-6; 7 bases are a match to TRBD2. Germline trimming cut 3 bases from V and 8 bases from J; bases unmatched to any gene: 13. This CDR3 comprises 16 residues. Germline CDR1 reads SGHVS; CDR2 reads FNYEAQ. This CDR3 is CASSFFLAGDGDEQFF. CDR3 in DNA: TGTGCCAGCAGCTTCTTTCTCGCGGGAGATGGCGATGAGCAGTTCTTC.

The genes are TRBV7-9 and TRBJ2-1, with D hard to call. Trimming removed 4 bases from V and 6 bases from J, with 16 bases in between. The CDR3 has 15 amino acids. Germline-derived CDR1 and CDR2 are SEHNR and FQNEAQ (reference sequence). The CDR3 spells CASSSLFAPINEQFF. The CDR3 DNA reads as TGTGCCAGCAGCTCTCTTTTCGCTCCCATCAATGAGCAGTTCTTC.

The gene calls are TRBV29-1 and TRBJ2-1; 11 nucleotides line up with TRBD2. This CDR3 spans 14 amino acids. CDR1 and CDR2 from the germline V gene are SQVTM and ANQGSEA. Germline trimming cut 7 bases from V and 3 bases from J; bases unmatched to any gene: 5. The DNA for the CDR3 is TGCAGCGCCCTGGGACTAGCGGACTACAATGAGCAGTTCTTC. This translates into CSALGLADYNEQFF.

This chain links TRBV4-2 with TRBJ2-5; D may be TRBD1 (5 bases). The V and J ends lost 2 bases and 2 bases respectively, with 15 bases between them. CDR1 is LGHNA, CDR2 YNFKEQ, per germline. CDR3 length: 16 residues. This chain's CDR3 is CASSQHLVGPQETQYF. The CDR3 DNA is TGTGCCAGCAGCCAACATCTGGTGGGGCCACAAGAGACCCAGTACTTC.

This chain links TRBV10-3 with TRBJ1-6, with TRBD1 as a possible D gene (5 bases). Trimming left V 5 bases short and J 9 bases short, with 8 bases between. The CDR3 extends over 12 amino acids. CDR1 is ENHRY, CDR2 SYGVKD, per germline. CDR3: CAISRDRSPLHF. The CDR3, as DNA: TGTGCCATCAGTCGGGACCGTTCACCCCTCCACTTT.

This clonotype has just a few counts. This chain uses TRBV18 with TRBJ2-2; a weak D match, TRBD2 (5 bases). Germline CDR1 reads KGHSH; CDR2 reads LQKENI. V was trimmed by 3 bases and J by 2 bases, leaving 10 bases between them. The CDR3 sequence is 15 residues long. The DNA for the CDR3 is TGTGCCAGCTCACCTTGGCCGGGAAACACCGGGGAGCTGTTTTTT. Residues: CASSPWPGNTGELFF.

V usage is TRBV20-1 and J usage is TRBJ2-5; 10 bases match TRBD1. Germline V gives CDR1 DFQATT, CDR2 SNEGSKA (reference sequence). Trimming removed 5 bases from V and 2 bases from J; junction bases left unmatched: 11. CDR3 length: 16 amino acids. The chain's CDR3 is CSAAPPGTGAQETQYF. The CDR3 DNA reads TGCAGTGCTGCACCCCCCGGGACAGGGGCTCAAGAGACCCAGTACTTC.

At least ten counts were recorded for this clonotype. The rearrangement joins TRBV6-4 to TRBJ2-3; TRBD1 agrees at 11 bases. The CDR3 runs 19 residues. From germline, CDR1 is MRHNA and CDR2 SNTAGT. With V trimmed by 5 bases and J by 1 base, 14 bases remained unmatched. The CDR3 loop reads CASSLIPSGTGGGTDTQYF. The CDR3 nucleotides read TGTGCCAGCAGTCTAATCCCCTCCGGGACAGGGGGTGGCACAGATACGCAGTATTTT.

The J gene is TRBJ2-1, the V gene TRBV6-2 or TRBV6-3; D gene uncertain. V lost 5 bases and J lost 10, with 12 bases in between. Germline-derived CDR1 and CDR2 are MNHEY and SVGEGT. This CDR3 has 12 amino acids. The CDR3 loop reads CASSLSVYEQFF. In DNA form, the CDR3 reads TGTGCCAGCAGTCTTAGTGTTTACGAGCAGTTCTTC.

The J gene is TRBJ2-7, the V gene TRBV4-1; D tentatively fits TRBD1 or TRBD2 (5 bases each). This CDR3 spans 15 amino acids. V was pared by 0 bases and J by 4 bases, with 13 bases between. CDR1 is MGHRA, CDR2 YSYEKL, per germline. The CDR3 DNA reads TGCGCCAGCAGCCAAGAAGGGAGTAGGGGTTACGAGCAGTACTTC. It codes for CASSQEGSRGYEQYF.

This rearrangement joins TRBV20-1 to TRBJ2-3, with TRBD2 as a possible D gene (6 bases). CDR1 DFQATT and CDR2 SNEGSKA come from the germline V gene (reference sequence). V was cut by 7 bases and J by 2 bases, with 16 bases left in between. The CDR3 is 14 residues long. DNA for the CDR3: TGCAGTGTAGGCGCCGGACTACACACAGATACGCAGTATTTT. Protein product: CSVGAGLHTDTQYF.

The sample holds a few counts of this clonotype. The rearrangement links TRBV6-5 to TRBJ2-7, with TRBD1 matching 9 bases. Unmatched junction bases numbered 7, after V lost 5 bases and J lost 5 bases. The CDR3 runs 14 residues. The germline V gene encodes CDR1 MNHEY and CDR2 SVGAGI. For the CDR3, the DNA is TGTGCCAGCAGTACCGGGACAGGGATGAACGAGCAGTACTTC. The encoded protein is CASSTGTGMNEQYF.

This clonotype has a handful of counts. V and J are TRBV24-1 and TRBJ2-5; D unresolved. Trimming shortened V by 4 bases and J by 1 base, and 9 bases separated the two germline ends. Looked up from germline, CDR1 is KGHDR and CDR2 is SFDVKD. The CDR3 consists of 14 residues. The CDR3 region is CATSDLRSQETQYF. In DNA, the CDR3 is TGTGCCACCAGTGACTTAAGGTCCCAAGAGACCCAGTACTTC.